Here is one TCR beta chain with its context. The target antigen is unknown. Here immunoSEQ multiplex PCR was the method, and the copy in TCRdb shows in-frame clones only, minus some. The sample carries some 56,000 clones, more than 65% recorded once. The CDR3 extends over 12 amino acids. Germline CDR1 LNHDA, CDR2 SQIVND (reference sequence). The V gene lost 6 bases and the J gene lost 0 bases, with 3 bases spanning the gap. The record originates from a study of vaccination effects on CD4 cells after COVID-19. Study information: Two doses of BNT162b2 or mRNA-1273 vaccine were administered to participants. Points from the study as a whole: Convalescent patients numbered few in the study; early post-infection timepoints were missing entirely.

Antigen-specific CD4+ T cells expanded by the ViraFEST assay with viral peptide pools were then sequenced. Around day 10 of culture, CD4+ T cells were separated out. The infection with SARS-CoV-2 (confirmed by PCR) occurred in this person between March and December 2020. A density of about 1.8 million PBMC per well was used; these cells were cultured with around 10 IU/ml IL-2 and roughly 10 ug/ml peptides. Stimulation with an HIV-1 Nef peptide pool defined the negative control culture. The chain joins TRBV19 to TRBJ1-3; D is unresolved. The sequencing used CD4+ T cells from PBMCs cultured with HIV peptides, collected before COVID-19 vaccination. The subset here: HIV-1 Nef peptide pool negative control/reference culture. The source is a human donor who had a prior SARS-CoV-2 infection. CDR3 protein: CASSHSGNTIYF. CDR3 DNA: TGTGCCAGTAGCCACTCTGGAAACACCATATATTTT. The complete variable domain, with remaining parts taken from reference TRBV19 and TRBJ1-3, reads DGGITQSPKYLFRKEGQNVTLSCEQNLNHDAMYWYRQDPGQGLRLIYYSQIVNDFQKGDIAEGYSVSREKKESFPLTVTSAQKNPTAFYLCASSHSGNTIYFGEGSWLTVV.